This T cell receptor beta chain was identified in a study of CD8+CD57+ T cells in acquired aplastic anemia. Turning to the study itself: Across the sorted CD4+ and CD8+ cells, DNA amounts averaged roughly 3 ug. Study-wide findings and caveats: Between the patient and control groups, CD8+ Simpson's diversity did not differ significantly.

Patients who underwent sequencing had shown CD8+CD57+ cell expansion by flow cytometry. Genomic DNA templated the TCR beta VDJ and CDR3 profiling. TCRdb re-called the reads with MiXCR, one entry per CDR3 protein. The data show roughly 280,000 distinct CDR3 sequences, 50% to 65% seen once. V lost 1 base, J lost 1 base, and 3 bases stayed unmatched. Germline V gives CDR1 KGHSH, CDR2 LQKENI. This CDR3 is 15 amino acids long. As regards this clonotype: As yet, its antigen is unknown.

The rearrangement joins TRBV18 to TRBJ1-1; TRBD1 agrees at 7 bases. The sequencing input was sorted CD4+, CD8+, or CD8+CD57+ T cells (not recorded which) from PBMCs. This clonotype was sampled from a human donor with aplastic anemia. CDR3 in amino acids: CASSPQGATNTEAFF. The CDR3 nucleotides read TGTGCCAGCTCACCACAGGGGGCAACGAACACTGAAGCTTTCTTT.